This paragraph covers one T cell receptor beta chain sequence. The data are from a study of control samples from healthy donors and cancer patients. TCRdb's table, derived via immunoSEQ multiplex PCR, lists solely in-frame clones and lacks some. The sample lists 90,000 or so clones, 65% to 85% occurring once. Germline V gene sequence: CDR1 SGHTA, CDR2 FQGTGA. This CDR3 is 15 amino acids long. The V end was cut by 3 bases, the J end by 6 bases, with 16 bases between. The sequencing input was PBMCs. This receptor was identified in a man in his 70s with lung cancer. The chain uses TRBV7-3 and TRBJ2-3, with D maybe TRBD2 (5 bases). CDR3 in amino acids: CASSFSGSRVDTQYF. The CDR3 region has the DNA TGTGCCAGCAGCTTTAGTGGGTCGAGGGTGGATACGCAGTATTTT.